This TCR beta chain was captured by sequencing in a study of long-term antiretroviral therapy in people with HIV. Study findings and constraints: Post-ART diversity increased but stayed below transplant donor controls. Relative to control repertoires, HIV repertoires exhibited narrower CDR3 length ranges. Samples were collected from about 2004 to 2017 under possibly less effective ART regimens.

As to this clone: Antigen unknown.

The CDR3 totals 15 residues. V trimming: 7 bases; J trimming: 5 bases; junction bases outside the gene matches: 14. In germline, CDR1 is SGHVS, CDR2 FNYEAQ. With survey level as its setting, the immunoSEQ assay was v3.0. Repertoires were generated with immunoSEQ multiplex PCR, while TCRdb's copy carries only in-frame clones and drops some. The data show about 21,000 clones, about 76% seen once. Sequenced material: unsorted PBMCs, taken 0.1 years before starting antiretroviral therapy. The source is a man in his forties or fifties with HIV. The chain combines TRBV7-6 with TRBJ2-7; 7 nucleotides match TRBD2. The CDR3 DNA sequence: TGTGCCAGCATCCCCAGGGAGGGACTTCCCCACGAGCAGTACTTC. Its protein product is CASIPREGLPHEQYF.